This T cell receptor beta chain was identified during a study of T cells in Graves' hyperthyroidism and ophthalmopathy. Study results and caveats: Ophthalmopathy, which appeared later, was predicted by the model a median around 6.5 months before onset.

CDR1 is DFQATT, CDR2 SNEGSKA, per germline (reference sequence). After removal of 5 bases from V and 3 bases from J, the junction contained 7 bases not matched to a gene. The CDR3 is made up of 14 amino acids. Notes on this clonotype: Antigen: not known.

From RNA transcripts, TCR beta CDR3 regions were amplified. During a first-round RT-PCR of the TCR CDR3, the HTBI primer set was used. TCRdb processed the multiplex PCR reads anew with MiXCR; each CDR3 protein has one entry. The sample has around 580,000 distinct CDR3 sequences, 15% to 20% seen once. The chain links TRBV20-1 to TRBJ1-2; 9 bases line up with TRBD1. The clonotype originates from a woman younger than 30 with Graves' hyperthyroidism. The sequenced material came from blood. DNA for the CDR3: TGCAGTGCTGGGGGCGGGACAGGGTACTATGGCTACACCTTC. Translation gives CSAGGGTGYYGYTF.